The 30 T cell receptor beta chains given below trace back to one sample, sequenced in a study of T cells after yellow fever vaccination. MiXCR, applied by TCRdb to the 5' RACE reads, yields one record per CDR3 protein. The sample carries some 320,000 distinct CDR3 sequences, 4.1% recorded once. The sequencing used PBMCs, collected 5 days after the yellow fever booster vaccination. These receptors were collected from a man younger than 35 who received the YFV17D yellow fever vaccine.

The CDR3 DNA sequence: TGTGCCAGCAGTGAACAGGGGGAAAAACTGTTTTTT. Encoded protein: CASSEQGEKLFF. The rearrangement links TRBV2 to TRBJ1-4, with D possibly being TRBD1 (6 bases). Trimming took 2 bases from V and 8 from J, leaving 6 bases between them. Germline CDR1 and CDR2: SNHLY and FYNNEI. This CDR3 has 12 residues.

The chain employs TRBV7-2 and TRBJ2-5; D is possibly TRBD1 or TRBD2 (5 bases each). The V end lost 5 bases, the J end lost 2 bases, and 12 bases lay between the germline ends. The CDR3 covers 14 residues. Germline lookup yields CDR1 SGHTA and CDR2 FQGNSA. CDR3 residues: CASSTGPIQETQYF. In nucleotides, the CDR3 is TGTGCCAGCAGCACGGGACCGATACAAGAGACCCAGTACTTC.

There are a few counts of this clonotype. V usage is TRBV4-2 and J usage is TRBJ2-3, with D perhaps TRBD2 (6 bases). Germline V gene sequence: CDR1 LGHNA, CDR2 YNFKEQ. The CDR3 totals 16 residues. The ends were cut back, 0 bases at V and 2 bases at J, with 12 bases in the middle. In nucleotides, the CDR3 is TGTGCCAGCAGCCAAGAGGTCTGGAGGGCCACAGATACGCAGTATTTT. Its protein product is CASSQEVWRATDTQYF.

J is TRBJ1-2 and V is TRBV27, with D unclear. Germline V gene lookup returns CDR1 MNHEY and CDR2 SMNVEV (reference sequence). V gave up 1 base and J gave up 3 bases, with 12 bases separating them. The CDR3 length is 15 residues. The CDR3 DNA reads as TGTGCCAGCAGTTTATATCCGTCTCGGGACTATGGCTACACCTTC. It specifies CASSLYPSRDYGYTF.

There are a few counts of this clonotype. CDR3 residues: CASSRRTSELEQYF. Here the CDR3 DNA reads TGCGCCAGCAGCCGCCGGACTAGCGAGCTCGAGCAGTACTTC. The gene calls are TRBV4-3 and TRBJ2-7; 9 bases agree with TRBD2. The CDR3 spans 14 residues. The trim removed 4 bases at V and 6 bases at J, leaving 7 bases unmatched. CDR1 and CDR2 (germline): LGHNA, YSLEER.

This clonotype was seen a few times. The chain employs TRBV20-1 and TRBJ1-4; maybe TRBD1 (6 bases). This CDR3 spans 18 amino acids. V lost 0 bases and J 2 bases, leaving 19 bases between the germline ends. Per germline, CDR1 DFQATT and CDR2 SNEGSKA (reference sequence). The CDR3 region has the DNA TGCAGTGCTAGAGATATAAGGCAGGGGATGTCGACTAATGAAAAACTGTTTTTT. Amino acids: CSARDIRQGMSTNEKLFF.

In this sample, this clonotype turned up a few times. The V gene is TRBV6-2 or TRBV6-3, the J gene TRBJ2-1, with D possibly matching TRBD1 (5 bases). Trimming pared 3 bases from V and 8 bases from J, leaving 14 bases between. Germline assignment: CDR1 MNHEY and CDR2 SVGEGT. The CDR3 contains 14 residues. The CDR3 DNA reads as TGTGCCAGCAGTTATTTAGGGATAGGGGATGAGCAGTTCTTC. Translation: CASSYLGIGDEQFF.

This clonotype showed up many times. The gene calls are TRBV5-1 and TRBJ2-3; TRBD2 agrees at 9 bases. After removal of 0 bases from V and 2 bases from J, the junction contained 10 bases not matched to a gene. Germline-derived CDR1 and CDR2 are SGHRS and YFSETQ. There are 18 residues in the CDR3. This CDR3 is CASSLAPIAGVATDTQYF. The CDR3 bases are TGCGCCAGCAGCTTGGCCCCAATAGCGGGGGTGGCCACAGATACGCAGTATTTT. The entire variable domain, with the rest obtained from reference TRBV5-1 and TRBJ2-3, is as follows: KAGVTQTPRYLIKTRGQQVTLSCSPISGHRSVSWYQQTPGQGLQFLFEYFSETQRNKGNFPGRFSGRQFSNSRSEMNVSTLELGDSALYLCASSLAPIAGVATDTQYFGPGTRLTVL.

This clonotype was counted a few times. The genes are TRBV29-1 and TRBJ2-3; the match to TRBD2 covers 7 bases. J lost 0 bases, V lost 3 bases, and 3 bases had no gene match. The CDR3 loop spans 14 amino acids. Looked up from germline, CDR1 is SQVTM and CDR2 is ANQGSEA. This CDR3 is CSVEGGMSTDTQYF. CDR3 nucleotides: TGCAGCGTTGAGGGGGGGATGAGCACAGATACGCAGTATTTT.

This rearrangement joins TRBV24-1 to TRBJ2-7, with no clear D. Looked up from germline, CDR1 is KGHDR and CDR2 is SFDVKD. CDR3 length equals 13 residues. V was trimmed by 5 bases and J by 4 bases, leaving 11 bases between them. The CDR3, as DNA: TGTGCCACCAGTGCGGGTGCTAGGTACGAGCAGTACTTC. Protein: CATSAGARYEQYF.

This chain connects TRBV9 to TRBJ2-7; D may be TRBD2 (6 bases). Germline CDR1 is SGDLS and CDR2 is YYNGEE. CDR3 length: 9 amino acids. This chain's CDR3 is CGGDYEQYV. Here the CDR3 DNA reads TGTGGGGGGGACTACGAGCAGTACGTC.

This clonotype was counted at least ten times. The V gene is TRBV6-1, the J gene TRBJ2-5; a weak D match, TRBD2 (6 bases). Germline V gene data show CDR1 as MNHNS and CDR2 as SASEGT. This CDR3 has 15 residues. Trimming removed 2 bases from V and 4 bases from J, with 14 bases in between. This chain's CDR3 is CASSEPGVGGETQYF. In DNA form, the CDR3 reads TGTGCCAGCAGTGAACCGGGGGTCGGTGGAGAGACCCAGTACTTC.

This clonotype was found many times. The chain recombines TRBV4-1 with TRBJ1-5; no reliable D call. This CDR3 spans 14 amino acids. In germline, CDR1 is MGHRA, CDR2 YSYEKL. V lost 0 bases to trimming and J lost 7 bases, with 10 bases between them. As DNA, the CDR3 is TGCGCCAGCAGCCAAGAGCCGGGTATCCAGCCCCAGCATTTT. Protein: CASSQEPGIQPQHF.

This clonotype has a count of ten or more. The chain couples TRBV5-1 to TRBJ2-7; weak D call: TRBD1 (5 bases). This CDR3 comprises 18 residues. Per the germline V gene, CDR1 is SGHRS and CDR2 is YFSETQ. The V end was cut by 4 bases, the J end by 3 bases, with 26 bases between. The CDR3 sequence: CASSPLVVGVQNVYEQYF. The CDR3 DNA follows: TGCGCCAGCAGCCCCCTAGTAGTAGGGGTACAAAACGTCTACGAGCAGTACTTC.

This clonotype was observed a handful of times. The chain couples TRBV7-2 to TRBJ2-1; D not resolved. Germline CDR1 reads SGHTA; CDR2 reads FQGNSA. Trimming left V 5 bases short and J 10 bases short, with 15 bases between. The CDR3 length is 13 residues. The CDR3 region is CASSTYEVREQFF. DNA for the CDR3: TGTGCCAGCAGCACCTATGAGGTCAGGGAGCAGTTCTTC.

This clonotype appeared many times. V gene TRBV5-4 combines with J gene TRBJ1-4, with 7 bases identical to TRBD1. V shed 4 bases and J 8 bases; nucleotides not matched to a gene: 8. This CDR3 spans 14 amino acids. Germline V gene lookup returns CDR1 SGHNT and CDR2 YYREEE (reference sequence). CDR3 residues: CASSAGGGEEKLFF. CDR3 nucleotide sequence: TGTGCCAGCAGCGCCGGAGGGGGCGAAGAAAAACTGTTTTTT.

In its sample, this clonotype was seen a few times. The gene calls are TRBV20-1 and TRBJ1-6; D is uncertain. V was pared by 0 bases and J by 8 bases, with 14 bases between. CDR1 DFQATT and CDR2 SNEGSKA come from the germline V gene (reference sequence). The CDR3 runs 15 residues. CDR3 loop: CSAREPASGDSPLHF. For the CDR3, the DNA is TGCAGTGCTAGAGAACCGGCCTCCGGGGATTCACCCCTCCACTTT.

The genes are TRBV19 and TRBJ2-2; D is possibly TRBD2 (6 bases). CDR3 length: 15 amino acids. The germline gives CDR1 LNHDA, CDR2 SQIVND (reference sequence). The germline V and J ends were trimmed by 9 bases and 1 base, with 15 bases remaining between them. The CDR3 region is CASRSFGGNTGELFF. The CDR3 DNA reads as TGTGCCAGCCGGAGCTTCGGGGGGAACACCGGGGAGCTGTTTTTT. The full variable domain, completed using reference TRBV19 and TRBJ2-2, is DGGITQSPKYLFRKEGQNVTLSCEQNLNHDAMYWYRQDPGQGLRLIYYSQIVNDFQKGDIAEGYSVSREKKESFPLTVTSAQKNPTAFYLCASRSFGGNTGELFFGEGSRLTVL.

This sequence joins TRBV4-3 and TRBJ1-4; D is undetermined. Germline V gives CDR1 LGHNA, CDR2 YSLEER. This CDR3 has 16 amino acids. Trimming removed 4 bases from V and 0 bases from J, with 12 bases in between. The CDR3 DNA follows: TGCGCCAGCAGCCCCTCACCGTCGGCAACTAATGAAAAACTGTTTTTT. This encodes CASSPSPSATNEKLFF.

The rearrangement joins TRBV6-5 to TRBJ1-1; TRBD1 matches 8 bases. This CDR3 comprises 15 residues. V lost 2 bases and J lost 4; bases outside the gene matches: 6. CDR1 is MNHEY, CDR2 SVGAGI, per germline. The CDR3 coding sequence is TGTGCCAGCAGTTACGAGTCAGGGGGCGGCACTGAAGCTTTCTTT. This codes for CASSYESGGGTEAFF.

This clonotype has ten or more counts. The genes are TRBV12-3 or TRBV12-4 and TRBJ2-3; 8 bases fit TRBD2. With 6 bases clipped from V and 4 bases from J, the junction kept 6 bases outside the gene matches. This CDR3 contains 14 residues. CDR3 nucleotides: TGTGCCAGCAGGATCGGGGGGGCGGCAGATACGCAGTATTTT. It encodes CASRIGGAADTQYF.

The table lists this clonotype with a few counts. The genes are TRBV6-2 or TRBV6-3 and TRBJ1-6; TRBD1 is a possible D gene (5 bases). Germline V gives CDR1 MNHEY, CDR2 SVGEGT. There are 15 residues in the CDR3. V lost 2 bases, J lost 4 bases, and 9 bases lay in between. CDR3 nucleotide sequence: TGTGCCAGCAGTTACGGGACGGCTTATAATTCACCCCTCCACTTT. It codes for CASSYGTAYNSPLHF.

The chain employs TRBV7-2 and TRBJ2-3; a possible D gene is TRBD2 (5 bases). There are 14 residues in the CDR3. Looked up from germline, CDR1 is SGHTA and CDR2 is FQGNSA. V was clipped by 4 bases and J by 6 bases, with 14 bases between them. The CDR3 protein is CASSSSYPEDTQYF. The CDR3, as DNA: TGTGCCAGCAGCTCTAGCTACCCTGAGGATACGCAGTATTTT.

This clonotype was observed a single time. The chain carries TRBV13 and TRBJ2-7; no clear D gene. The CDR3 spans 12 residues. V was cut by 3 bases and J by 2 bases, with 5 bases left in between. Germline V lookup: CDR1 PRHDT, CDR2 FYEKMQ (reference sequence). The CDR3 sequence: CASSFNAYEQYF. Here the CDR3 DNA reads TGTGCCAGCAGCTTTAACGCCTACGAGCAGTACTTC.

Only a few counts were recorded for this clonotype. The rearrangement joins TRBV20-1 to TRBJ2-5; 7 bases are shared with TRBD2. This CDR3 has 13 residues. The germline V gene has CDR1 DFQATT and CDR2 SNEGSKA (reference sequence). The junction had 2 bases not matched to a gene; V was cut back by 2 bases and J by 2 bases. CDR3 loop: CSARQGLQETQYF. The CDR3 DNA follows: TGCAGTGCTAGACAGGGACTACAAGAGACCCAGTACTTC.

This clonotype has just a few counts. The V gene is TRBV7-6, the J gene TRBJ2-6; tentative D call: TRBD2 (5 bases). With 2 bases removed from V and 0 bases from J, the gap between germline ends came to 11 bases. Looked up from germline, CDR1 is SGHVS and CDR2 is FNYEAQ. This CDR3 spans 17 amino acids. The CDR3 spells CASSLLPGSSGANVLTF. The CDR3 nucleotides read TGTGCCAGCAGCTTACTCCCGGGGAGCTCTGGGGCCAACGTCCTGACTTTC. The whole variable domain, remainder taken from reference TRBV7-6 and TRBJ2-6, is GAGVSQSPRYKVTKRGQDVALRCDPISGHVSLYWYRQALGQGPEFLTYFNYEAQQDKSGLPNDRFSAERPEGSISTLTIQRTEQRDSAMYRCASSLLPGSSGANVLTFGAGSRLTVL.

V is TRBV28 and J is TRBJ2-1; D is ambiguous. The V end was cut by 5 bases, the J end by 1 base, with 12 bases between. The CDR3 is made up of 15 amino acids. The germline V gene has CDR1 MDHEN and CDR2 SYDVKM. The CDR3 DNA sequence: TGTGCCAGCAGTCCGAGTGGGCTGTCCTACAATGAGCAGTTCTTC. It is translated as CASSPSGLSYNEQFF.

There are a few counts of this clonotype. The CDR3 nucleotides read TGTGCCACCAGTGATTTGCCCAGCCCTGGGTCCGAGCAGTACGTC. Amino acids: CATSDLPSPGSEQYV. This chain uses TRBV24-1 with TRBJ2-7; D not resolved. This CDR3 is built from 15 residues. Germline assignment: CDR1 KGHDR and CDR2 SFDVKD. The V and J ends lost 0 bases and 6 bases respectively, with 14 bases between them.

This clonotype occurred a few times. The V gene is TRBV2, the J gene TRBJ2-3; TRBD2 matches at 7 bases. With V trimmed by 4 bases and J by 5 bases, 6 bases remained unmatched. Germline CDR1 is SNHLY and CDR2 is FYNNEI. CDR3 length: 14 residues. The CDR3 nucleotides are TGTGCCAGCAGTGTAAGCGGGGTGGGAGATACGCAGTATTTT. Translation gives CASSVSGVGDTQYF.

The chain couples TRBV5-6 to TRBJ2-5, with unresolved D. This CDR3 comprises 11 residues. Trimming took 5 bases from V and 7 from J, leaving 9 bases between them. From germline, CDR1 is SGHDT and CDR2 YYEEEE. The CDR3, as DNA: TGTGCCAGCAGGCCTCCGGGGACCCAGTACTTC. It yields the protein CASRPPGTQYF.